The 21 T cell receptor beta chains presented below share a single source sample, sequenced in a study of brain T cells in children with intractable seizures. Measured with immunoSEQ multiplex PCR; TCRdb has only the in-frame clones, and not every one. Altogether 110,000 or so clones are present, approximately 94% being singletons, with the ten largest covering 3.8%. Here the sequenced sample was peripheral blood, taken at surgery. These receptors were taken from a boy younger than two with hemimegalencephaly and intractable seizures.

The chain recombines TRBV29-1 with TRBJ1-4; D gene uncertain. Germline V gene lookup returns CDR1 SQVTM and CDR2 ANQGSEA. CDR3 length: 12 amino acids. V lost 7 bases and J lost 8, with 14 bases in between. The CDR3 DNA reads TGCAGCGCCGCCGGCCGGAGAGAAAAACTGTTTTTT. As protein: CSAAGRREKLFF. Variable domain in full (rest from reference TRBV29-1 and TRBJ1-4): SAVISQKPSRDICQRGTSLTIQCQVDSQVTMMFWYRQQPGQSLTLIATANQGSEATYESGFVIDKFPISRPNLTFSTLTVSNMSPEDSSIYLCSAAGRREKLFFGSGTQLSVL.

This clone appeared a few times. Written as DNA, the CDR3 is TGTGCCAGCAGCCAAGCGGGGTATAATTCACCCCTCCACTTT. Protein sequence: CASSQAGYNSPLHF. The V gene is TRBV3-1 (or the pseudogene TRBV3-2), the J gene TRBJ1-6; D remains unclear. Trimming shortened V by 1 base and J by 4 bases, and 5 bases separated the two germline ends. The CDR3 contains 14 residues. Germline CDR1 reads LGHDT; CDR2 reads YNNKEL (reference sequence).

This sequence joins TRBV28 and TRBJ2-7; D tentatively fits TRBD1 or TRBD2 (5 bases each). Germline values: CDR1 MDHEN, CDR2 SYDVKM. The CDR3 loop spans 15 amino acids. V gave up 5 bases and J gave up 5 bases, with 19 bases separating them. CDR3 protein: CASSAPGTPGDEQYF. The CDR3 DNA follows: TGTGCCAGCAGTGCTCCCGGGACCCCTGGGGACGAGCAGTACTTC.

The CDR3 protein is CASSPDRFYNSPLHF. In DNA form, the CDR3 reads TGTGCCAGCAGCCCCGACAGGTTCTATAATTCACCCCTCCACTTT. This chain connects TRBV27 to TRBJ1-6; D may be TRBD1 (6 bases). V was shortened by 6 bases and J by 3 bases, with 12 bases between the two germline ends. The CDR3 spans 15 residues. CDR1 is MNHEY, CDR2 SMNVEV, per germline (reference sequence).

This chain joins TRBV13 and TRBJ1-6; D perhaps matches TRBD1 (5 bases). The germline V gene has CDR1 PRHDT and CDR2 FYEKMQ (reference sequence). The CDR3 contains 16 residues. Trimming stripped 5 bases from V and 4 bases from J, with 15 bases between. CDR3 nucleotides: TGTGCCAGCAGCGTCTCGGGGGACTCATATAATTCACCCCTCCACTTT. Its protein is CASSVSGDSYNSPLHF.

This chain uses TRBV27 with TRBJ2-7; D remains ambiguous. Germline V gene sequence: CDR1 MNHEY, CDR2 SMNVEV (reference sequence). The CDR3 spans 16 residues. Trimming stripped 1 base from V and 3 bases from J, with 16 bases between. As DNA, the CDR3 is TGTGCCAGCAGTTTATTTAGGCCGCTAGATATCTACGAGCAGTACTTC. Its protein product is CASSLFRPLDIYEQYF.

This rearrangement joins TRBV5-1 to TRBJ2-1, with 7 bases matching TRBD1. Trimming took 4 bases from V and 1 from J; bases not matched to a gene: 5. CDR1 and CDR2 (germline): SGHRS, YFSETQ. The length of the CDR3 is 15 residues. DNA for the CDR3: TGCGCCAGCAGCCGACCAGGGGGATCCTACAATGAGCAGTTCTTC. It encodes CASSRPGGSYNEQFF.

The chain carries TRBV5-1 and TRBJ2-2, with D unclear. The CDR3 runs to 13 residues. Germline values: CDR1 SGHRS, CDR2 YFSETQ. Trimming stripped 2 bases from V and 2 bases from J, with 4 bases between. The CDR3 bases are TGCGCCAGCAGCTTACGAAACACCGGGGAGCTGTTTTTT. It encodes CASSLRNTGELFF.

This chain uses TRBV9 with TRBJ1-2; 10 bases match TRBD1. The CDR3 length is 16 residues. CDR1 and CDR2 (germline): SGDLS, YYNGEE. With 1 base clipped from V and 4 bases from J, the junction kept 7 bases outside the gene matches. The CDR3 sequence: CASSVSGDRGPYGYTF. The DNA of the CDR3 is TGTGCCAGCAGCGTATCTGGGGACAGGGGCCCCTATGGCTACACCTTC.

In the case of this clone: One end of the junction fails to match germline, which may point to a read error. The V gene is TRBV5-4, the J gene TRBJ1-1; 8 bases align to TRBD1. The CDR3 has 13 amino acids. CDR1 SGHNT and CDR2 YYREEE come from the germline V gene (reference sequence). CDR3 DNA: TGTGCCAGCAGCCCACGGACAGGGCAAAGGGAGGTCTTT. Translated, it gives CASSPRTGQREVF.

This sequence joins TRBV10-3 and TRBJ2-1; TRBD2 agrees at 10 bases. V dropped 4 bases and J dropped 6; count of bases not matched to a gene: 9. The CDR3 spans 16 residues. The germline gives CDR1 ENHRY, CDR2 SYGVKD. CDR3 loop: CAISGLAGERSNEQFF. The CDR3 DNA sequence: TGTGCCATCAGTGGTCTAGCGGGGGAGCGGTCCAATGAGCAGTTCTTC.

The chain has TRBV10-3 and TRBJ1-2; D not certain. V dropped 2 bases and J dropped 4 bases, with 5 bases sitting between them. The CDR3 consists of 12 residues. In germline, CDR1 is ENHRY, CDR2 SYGVKD. The DNA of the CDR3 is TGTGCCATCAGTGAGCGGCTCTATGGCTACACCTTC. Translated: CAISERLYGYTF.

The V and J genes are TRBV6-5 and TRBJ1-5, with D maybe TRBD1 (6 bases). The CDR3 sequence is 15 residues long. Trimming removed 6 bases at V and 4 bases at J, with 16 bases between. CDR1 and CDR2 (germline): MNHEY, SVGAGI. The CDR3 DNA reads TGTGCCAGCAGGGACAGCAAGCCGTTAAATCAGCCCCAGCATTTT. It encodes CASRDSKPLNQPQHF.

The V and J genes are TRBV4-1 and TRBJ1-1; D remains unclear. V lost 4 bases to trimming and J lost 3 bases, with 15 bases between them. Germline V gene lookup returns CDR1 MGHRA and CDR2 YSYEKL. There are 15 residues in the CDR3. The CDR3 loop reads CASSRSPGVDTEAFF. The CDR3 DNA follows: TGCGCCAGCAGCCGCTCGCCTGGGGTGGACACTGAAGCTTTCTTT.

The chain employs TRBV7-2 and TRBJ2-2; D gene uncertain. The CDR3 runs 16 residues. Per germline, CDR1 SGHTA and CDR2 FQGNSA. V lost 0 bases to trimming and J lost 4 bases, with 12 bases between them. Here the CDR3 DNA reads TGTGCCAGCAGCTTAGCTAAGACGAGACTCACCGGGGAGCTGTTTTTT. Protein: CASSLAKTRLTGELFF. Variable domain in full (rest from reference TRBV7-2 and TRBJ2-2): GAGVSQSPSNKVTEKGKDVELRCDPISGHTALYWYRQSLGQGLEFLIYFQGNSAPDKSGLPSDRFSAERTGGSVSTLTIQRTQQEDSAVYLCASSLAKTRLTGELFFGEGSRLTVL.

The V call is TRBV27, the J call TRBJ1-1, with 7 bases fitting TRBD1. The germline V gene encodes CDR1 MNHEY and CDR2 SMNVEV (reference sequence). Losses at the gene ends were 2 bases for V and 4 bases for J; bases not matched to a gene: 13. The CDR3 has 17 amino acids. The CDR3 coding sequence is TGTGCCAGCAGTTTACTCGGGGGACAGCAATTCGGCACTGAAGCTTTCTTT. Amino acids: CASSLLGGQQFGTEAFF.

The rearrangement joins TRBV14 to TRBJ2-1, with 16 positions matching TRBD2. After removal of 4 bases from V and 6 bases from J, the junction contained 12 bases not matched to a gene. The CDR3 loop spans 19 amino acids. Looked up from germline, CDR1 is SGHDN and CDR2 is FVKESK. DNA of the CDR3: TGTGCCAGCAGCCTCCCCCAGGGACTAGCGGGAGGGCTGAGCAATGAGCAGTTCTTC. Protein: CASSLPQGLAGGLSNEQFF.

The chain links TRBV5-5 to TRBJ2-7, with no clear D. This CDR3 region has 11 residues. Germline assignment: CDR1 SGHKS and CDR2 YYEKEE (reference sequence). V shed 0 bases and J shed 6 bases, with 4 bases lying between them. The CDR3 nucleotides are TGTGCCAGCAGCTTGGAGCGCGAGCAGTACTTC. Translation: CASSLEREQYF.

The rearrangement uses TRBV19 and TRBJ1-2, with D unclear. V was pared by 5 bases and J by 3 bases, with 19 bases between. Germline CDR1 and CDR2: LNHDA and SQIVND (reference sequence). The CDR3 extends over 16 amino acids. The CDR3 region has the DNA TGTGCCAGTAGTCCCCCAGGCCCCTCAACGCACTATGGCTACACCTTC. Its protein is CASSPPGPSTHYGYTF.

The chain uses TRBV4-3 and TRBJ1-3; 7 bases are a match to TRBD1. Trimming removed 4 bases from V and 8 bases from J; junction bases left unmatched: 8. The CDR3 length is 14 residues. Germline values: CDR1 LGHNA, CDR2 YSLEER. The CDR3 loop reads CASSLLQGWDTIYF. The CDR3 DNA reads as TGCGCCAGCAGCCTTCTACAGGGGTGGGACACCATATATTTT.

The V gene is TRBV3-1 (or the pseudogene TRBV3-2), the J gene TRBJ2-3, with D possibly being TRBD2 (6 bases). The CDR3 is 14 amino acids. V shed 4 bases and J shed 4 bases, with 12 bases lying between them. Per the germline V gene, CDR1 is LGHDT and CDR2 is YNNKEL (reference sequence). CDR3 nucleotide sequence: TGTGCCAGCAGCCCGTCCGGGACTCCAGATACGCAGTATTTT. It codes for CASSPSGTPDTQYF.